This is a list of T cell receptor beta chains from one sample in a study of cytomegalovirus exposure and HLA in healthy donors. The method was immunoSEQ multiplex PCR; TCRdb's version includes in-frame clones alone and lacks a portion of them. Of about 160,000 clones in the sample, around 80% were seen once. The sample was PBMCs. The source is a woman aged 50 to 65 in good health and CMV-seropositive. Each CDR3 is given with its conserved first and last residue. The order of the fields is D gene, clone size, V gene, J gene, CDR3 protein, CDR3 DNA. The D gene is left open where the match is weak. Some rows mark clone size as missing; the rest say once, few, many or name a class of expanded clone.

-,-,TRBV15,TRBJ2-3,CATSRDETDTQYF,TGTGCCACCAGCAGAGATGAGACAGATACGCAGTATTTT
TRBD1,-,TRBV4-3,TRBJ2-7,CASSRTGSYEQYF,TGCGCCAGCAGCCGGACAGGATCCTACGAGCAGTACTTC
-,-,TRBV5-1,TRBJ2-5,CASSWRDGGETQYF,TGCGCCAGCAGCTGGAGGGACGGCGGGGAGACCCAGTACTTC
TRBD2,-,TRBV27,TRBJ2-7,CASSIAGGPYEQYF,TGTGCCAGCAGTATAGCGGGGGGGCCGTACGAGCAGTACTTC
TRBD1,few,TRBV5-6,TRBJ1-4,CASSLVRGHEKLFF,TGTGCCAGCAGCTTGGTGAGGGGGCATGAAAAACTGTTTTTT
-,-,TRBV5-6,TRBJ2-3,CASSPRNVWDTQYF,TGTGCCAGCAGCCCGCGAAATGTTTGGGATACGCAGTATTTT
TRBD2,-,TRBV2,TRBJ2-4,CASSAGGRNIQYF,TGTGCCAGCAGTGCGGGGGGACGGAACATTCAGTACTTC
-,-,TRBV5-1,TRBJ2-3,CASSLEISWSGTDTQYF,TGCGCCAGCAGCCTTGAAATATCATGGAGTGGGACAGATACGCAGTATTTT
-,-,TRBV9,TRBJ2-2,CASTAGPLTGELFF,TGTGCCAGCACCGCGGGACCGCTCACCGGGGAGCTGTTTTTT
-,-,TRBV7-2,TRBJ2-2,CASSPFRGPRELFF,TGTGCCAGCAGCCCCTTCAGGGGACCGAGGGAGCTGTTTTTT
TRBD1,-,TRBV27,TRBJ2-7,CASSLNRGPGRAAQYF,TGTGCCAGCAGTTTAAACAGGGGGCCGGGGAGGGCGGCGCAGTACTTC